This T cell receptor (beta chain) was observed in a study of monozygotic twins with inflammatory bowel disease. There were roughly 3,200 ng of total RNA used for each TCR library. Each UMI harboured a 6-nucleotide sample barcode and was appended via template switching. TCRdb reprocessed the 5' RACE reads, keeping one entry per CDR3 protein, no DNA. The repertoire table contains 140,000 to 150,000 distinct CDR3 sequences. For this clonotype: No antigen is known for it.

Study outcomes and limitations: Repertoire similarity did not separate concordant from discordant twins, possibly from limited power. IBD patients shared fewer clonotypes with other individuals than healthy twins, especially patients with disease activity signs.

The material sequenced was blood. This TCR was sampled from a human donor with ulcerative colitis or Crohn's disease, or a healthy co-twin of an affected twin (not recorded which).

CDR3 amino acids: CASSPGIGARGNEKLFF. V gene TRBV5-1 combines with J gene TRBJ1-4; the TRBD1 assignment by TCRdb is unverifiable without DNA. CDR1 and CDR2 from the germline V gene are SGHRS and YFSETQ. The CDR3 is 17 amino acids. Full variable domain (missing parts from reference TRBV5-1 and TRBJ1-4): KAGVTQTPRYLIKTRGQQVTLSCSPISGHRSVSWYQQTPGQGLQFLFEYFSETQRNKGNFPGRFSGRQFSNSRSEMNVSTLELGDSALYLCASSPGIGARGNEKLFFGSGTQLSVL.